These 21 T cell receptor beta chains originate from one sample sequenced in a study of shared clonotypes between healthy human individuals. Generated by immunoSEQ multiplex PCR, the TCRdb table keeps only in-frame clones and is missing some. Among over 2 million clones listed, 85% to 95% were seen once. The source material was naive CD4+ T cells from PBMCs. Subset meaning: CD45RA+ positively selected. These receptors all stem from a man aged 18 to 30 in good health. Some clones in this sample may be carry-over from other donors' samples.

This chain connects TRBV5-6 to TRBJ2-2; D ambiguous. The CDR3 runs to 12 residues. Trimming removed 2 bases from V and 6 bases from J, with 5 bases in between. The germline CDR1 and CDR2 sequences are SGHDT and YYEEEE. CDR3 loop: CASSFIPGELFF. The DNA for the CDR3 is TGTGCCAGCAGCTTTATTCCCGGGGAGCTGTTTTTT.

This chain joins TRBV27 and TRBJ2-3, with TRBD2 matching over 9 bases. With V trimmed by 2 bases and J by 11 bases, 8 bases remained unmatched. CDR3 size: 14 residues. Germline CDR1 is MNHEY and CDR2 is SMNVEV (reference sequence). The CDR3, as DNA: TGTGCCAGCAGTTTAACCTCTGCGGGGGGGAGGCAGTATTTT. It encodes CASSLTSAGGRQYF.

This chain links TRBV6-6 with TRBJ2-1; 12 bases fit TRBD2. The CDR3 is 16 amino acids. Germline loops: CDR1 MNHNY, CDR2 SVGAGI (reference sequence). V lost 5 bases and J lost 7; bases outside the gene matches: 9. The CDR3 sequence: CASSPRLAGDRNEQFF. CDR3 in DNA: TGTGCCAGCAGTCCCAGACTAGCGGGAGACCGGAATGAGCAGTTCTTC.

This sequence joins TRBV9 and TRBJ2-3, with D maybe TRBD2 (6 bases). Looked up from germline, CDR1 is SGDLS and CDR2 is YYNGEE. The CDR3 is made up of 13 amino acids. V lost 3 bases and J 6 bases, leaving 11 bases between the germline ends. The CDR3: CASSDHGGDTQYF. As DNA, the CDR3 is TGTGCCAGCAGCGACCACGGAGGGGATACGCAGTATTTT.

The J gene is TRBJ2-1, the V gene TRBV14; D gene unclear. CDR1 and CDR2 (germline): SGHDN, FVKESK. The length of the CDR3 is 12 residues. The germline V and J ends were trimmed by 1 base and 9 bases, with 7 bases remaining between them. CDR3: CASSQGGIEQFF. CDR3 nucleotide sequence: TGTGCCAGCAGCCAAGGGGGAATTGAGCAGTTCTTC.

There are a few counts of this clone. This chain links TRBV30 with TRBJ1-1; TRBD1 agrees at 8 bases. CDR1 is GTSNPN and CDR2 is SVGIG in the germline V gene (reference sequence). The CDR3 loop spans 13 amino acids. V shed 8 bases and J 7 bases; nucleotides not matched to a gene: 12. The CDR3 here is CALDSQGAIEAFF. CDR3 nucleotides: TGTGCCCTGGATAGTCAGGGGGCTATTGAAGCTTTCTTT.

The chain recombines TRBV5-6 with TRBJ2-3; TRBD2 is a possible D gene (6 bases). CDR3 length: 15 amino acids. Germline V gene lookup returns CDR1 SGHDT and CDR2 YYEEEE. Trimming took off 1 base at V and 4 bases at J, with 13 bases between the two ends. The CDR3 DNA sequence: TGTGCCAGCAGCTTGTTAGGCAGGGAGGCAGATACGCAGTATTTT. This translates into CASSLLGREADTQYF.

CDR3 region: CASSYGQGPYEQYF. DNA of the CDR3: TGCGCCAGCAGCTATGGACAGGGCCCCTACGAGCAGTACTTC. The rearrangement joins TRBV5-1 to TRBJ2-7; 8 nucleotides agree with TRBD1. V shed 3 bases and J 2 bases; nucleotides not matched to a gene: 4. The CDR3 covers 14 residues. The germline CDR1 and CDR2 sequences are SGHRS and YFSETQ.

V usage is TRBV29-1 and J usage is TRBJ2-7, with D possibly matching TRBD2 (5 bases). The CDR3 sequence is 13 residues long. Trimming cost V 5 bases and J 6 bases, with 17 bases left between them. Germline-derived CDR1 and CDR2 are SQVTM and ANQGSEA. CDR3 nucleotides: TGCAGCGTTAGCCTGGGTGCCGGAGGCGAGCAGTACTTC. This gives the protein CSVSLGAGGEQYF.

This chain uses TRBV6-6 with TRBJ1-5; TRBD1 matches at 8 bases. Germline V lookup: CDR1 MNHNY, CDR2 SVGAGI (reference sequence). The CDR3 is 13 amino acids. V lost 6 bases, J lost 6 bases, and 4 bases stayed unmatched. CDR3 protein: CASRDTGGQPQHF. The CDR3 coding sequence is TGTGCCAGCAGAGACACAGGGGGTCAGCCCCAGCATTTT.

Of note for this clone: The same CDR3 is also encoded by other DNA sequences in this sample. The chain joins TRBV29-1 to TRBJ2-7; 7 nucleotides align to TRBD1. The junction had 0 bases not matched to a gene; V was cut back by 1 base and J by 0 bases. Germline V lookup: CDR1 SQVTM, CDR2 ANQGSEA. The CDR3 extends over 13 amino acids. The CDR3 nucleotides read TGCAGCGTTGAAGGGGACAGCTCCTACGAGCAGTACTTC. Translation gives CSVEGDSSYEQYF.

The J gene is TRBJ2-2, the V gene TRBV20-1; D is perhaps TRBD1 (5 bases). CDR1 is DFQATT, CDR2 SNEGSKA, per germline (reference sequence). V lost 7 bases to trimming and J lost 5 bases, with 8 bases between them. This CDR3 is built from 11 residues. CDR3 amino acids: CSEKGTGELFF. CDR3 bases: TGCAGTGAAAAGGGGACCGGGGAGCTGTTTTTT.

J is TRBJ2-3 and V is TRBV14; D is ambiguous. Trimming cost V 6 bases and J 2 bases, with 12 bases left between them. Germline-derived CDR1 and CDR2 are SGHDN and FVKESK. The CDR3 totals 14 residues. The CDR3 is CASRDPLTTDTQYF. The CDR3 nucleotides are TGTGCCAGCAGGGACCCACTTACCACAGATACGCAGTATTTT.

This chain connects TRBV7-8 to TRBJ2-5; D unresolved. The CDR3 extends over 12 amino acids. V was shortened by 3 bases and J by 8 bases, with 10 bases between the two germline ends. Per germline, CDR1 SGHVS and CDR2 FQNEAQ. The CDR3 region is CASSFNADTQYF. CDR3 DNA sequence: TGTGCCAGCAGCTTTAATGCGGACACCCAGTACTTC.

This clone appeared once. The chain joins TRBV7-8 to TRBJ1-5, with 8 bases identical to TRBD1. The CDR3 has 14 residues. CDR1 and CDR2 (germline): SGHVS, FQNEAQ. V lost 4 bases, J lost 7 bases, and 6 bases stayed unmatched. CDR3 in amino acids: CASSSQGAGQPQHF. The CDR3 DNA is TGTGCCAGCAGCTCGCAGGGGGCAGGGCAGCCCCAGCATTTT.

V and J are TRBV9 and TRBJ2-2, with TRBD2 matching 7 bases. The V gene's germline CDR1 is SGDLS and CDR2 YYNGEE. The CDR3 covers 15 residues. J lost 2 bases, V lost 4 bases, and 5 bases had no gene match. Written as DNA, the CDR3 is TGTGCCAGCAGCTCCACGGGACTAAACACCGGGGAGCTGTTTTTT. Translation gives CASSSTGLNTGELFF.

The chain combines TRBV19 with TRBJ2-2; possible D gene TRBD2, 6 bases. V lost 6 bases and J 0 bases, leaving 14 bases between the germline ends. In germline, CDR1 is LNHDA, CDR2 SQIVND (reference sequence). The CDR3 is 16 amino acids. CDR3: CASRPGGRPNTGELFF. CDR3 nucleotide sequence: TGTGCCAGTAGGCCTGGAGGGCGGCCGAACACCGGGGAGCTGTTTTTT.

The chain uses TRBV9 and TRBJ2-5; perhaps TRBD1 as D (6 bases). The germline CDR1 and CDR2 sequences are SGDLS and YYNGEE. The CDR3 is 14 residues long. The V gene lost 1 base and the J gene lost 5 bases, with 12 bases spanning the gap. CDR3 nucleotide sequence: TGTGCCAGCAGCGTAAACAGGGCTGGTGAGACCCAGTACTTC. Translation gives CASSVNRAGETQYF.

The rearrangement joins TRBV6-1 to TRBJ2-7; unclear D gene. The CDR3 has 12 residues. V was pared by 1 base and J by 5 bases, with 6 bases between. Per the germline V gene, CDR1 is MNHNS and CDR2 is SASEGT. This CDR3 is CASSEVRDEQYF. In DNA, the CDR3 is TGTGCCAGCAGTGAAGTTCGGGACGAGCAGTACTTC.

This chain connects TRBV9 to TRBJ1-1, with 7 positions matching TRBD1. CDR3 length equals 14 residues. V lost 1 base to trimming and J lost 3 bases; unmatched junction nucleotides: 3. The germline CDR1 and CDR2 sequences are SGDLS and YYNGEE. DNA for the CDR3: TGTGCCAGCAGCGTACAGACAGGGTACACTGAAGCTTTCTTT. Protein product: CASSVQTGYTEAFF. The whole variable domain, remainder taken from reference TRBV9 and TRBJ1-1, is DSGVTQTPKHLITATGQRVTLRCSPRSGDLSVYWYQQSLDQGLQFLIQYYNGEERAKGNILERFSAQQFPDLHSELNLSSLELGDSALYFCASSVQTGYTEAFFGQGTRLTVV.

The chain couples TRBV7-9 to TRBJ1-1, with D possibly TRBD1 on 6 matching bases. This CDR3 comprises 14 residues. Germline V gene lookup returns CDR1 SEHNR and CDR2 FQNEAQ (reference sequence). Trimming shortened V by 5 bases and J by 2 bases, and 12 bases separated the two germline ends. CDR3 bases: TGTGCCAGCAGCCCCGGGACATACAACACTGAAGCTTTCTTT. Amino acids: CASSPGTYNTEAFF.